A single sample is the source of the 4 T cell receptor beta chains below, sequenced in a study of blood T cell repertoires in COVID-19. Libraries were prepared by immunoSEQ multiplex PCR; TCRdb keeps only in-frame clonotypes and omits some of them. Among around 260,000 clones, approximately 85% were seen once, and the ten largest hold roughly 4%. The specimen sequenced was PBMCs or T cells enriched from blood (not recorded which). Source of these receptors: a woman in her 30s who had recovered from COVID-19.

The rearrangement links TRBV28 to TRBJ2-3, with 7 bases matching TRBD2. The V gene's germline CDR1 is MDHEN and CDR2 SYDVKM. The CDR3 loop spans 15 amino acids. V shed 3 bases, J shed 2 bases, and the junction held 5 bases outside the gene matches. The CDR3 DNA reads as TGTGCCAGCAGTTTTCCCGCGGGGGTCACAGATACGCAGTATTTT. Protein sequence: CASSFPAGVTDTQYF.

The chain combines TRBV30 with TRBJ2-1, with 9 bases fitting TRBD2. The CDR3 contains 14 residues. Germline CDR1 and CDR2: GTSNPN and SVGIG (reference sequence). The J segment lost 3 bases and the V segment lost 3 bases, leaving 3 bases of the junction unmatched. Here the CDR3 reads CAWRLAGRYNEQFF. CDR3 nucleotides: TGTGCCTGGAGACTAGCGGGCCGCTACAATGAGCAGTTCTTC.

V and J are TRBV2 and TRBJ1-5, with TRBD1 matching over 7 bases. The CDR3 totals 13 residues. V dropped 4 bases and J dropped 5; count of bases not matched to a gene: 2. Germline assignment: CDR1 SNHLY and CDR2 FYNNEI. DNA for the CDR3: TGTGCCAGCAGTGGACAGGGAGATCAGCCCCAGCATTTT. It is translated as CASSGQGDQPQHF.

The rearrangement joins TRBV5-3 to TRBJ1-5; D possibly corresponds to TRBD1 (5 bases). TRBV5-3 is an ORF, with its function uncertain. V was shortened by 4 bases and J by 5 bases, with 19 bases between the two germline ends. The CDR3 is 16 residues long. The CDR3 spells CARSKAGTESDQPQHF. Here the CDR3 DNA reads TGTGCCAGAAGCAAGGCGGGGACGGAGAGTGATCAGCCCCAGCATTTT.